Reported below is one T cell receptor (beta chain). The treatment here: around 19 received Ad26.COV2.S at low or high dose, single or two shots; 5 received placebo; per-sample allocation not given. Samples came from day 63 after the first vaccine or placebo injection. Boston hosted the donor, who was an adult aged 18-55 years. Clones were read by immunoSEQ multiplex PCR, and TCRdb kept only the in-frame ones, dropping some. The table includes about 350,000 clones, around 89% detected once. Germline CDR1 reads MNHEY; CDR2 reads SMNVEV (reference sequence). V dropped 5 bases and J dropped 8 bases, with 14 bases sitting between them. The CDR3 is 13 residues long. The sample is drawn from a study of Ad26.COV2.S vaccination and SARS-CoV-2 variants. Study context: Donor had been placed in the Ad26.COV2.S arm of the COV1001 trial.

The TCR was taken from a person between 18 and 65 years old who received the Ad26.COV2.S COVID-19 vaccine or a placebo. Sequencing was performed on peripheral blood, taken in a trial of Ad26.COV2.S vaccine versus placebo. The chain has TRBV27 and TRBJ2-3; D is possibly TRBD1 (7 bases). The chain's CDR3 is CASSLEGAGTQYF. CDR3 DNA sequence: TGTGCCAGCAGTCTGGAGGGGGCGGGTACGCAGTATTTT.